This T cell receptor (beta chain) is drawn from a study of T cells after yellow fever vaccination. Looked up from germline, CDR1 is SGHNT and CDR2 is YYREEE (reference sequence). The V end lost 3 bases, the J end lost 5 bases, and 14 bases lay between the germline ends. There are 14 residues in the CDR3. In making TCR cDNA, 5'RACE template switching added a universal primer site and UMIs to it. Each CDR3 protein is one row after TCRdb ran MiXCR on the 5' RACE reads. This table holds 350,000 or so distinct CDR3 sequences, approximately 8% found once. This chain uses TRBV5-4 with TRBJ1-1, with D tentatively TRBD1 (5 bases). The TCR originated in a man aged 18 to 29 who received the YFV17D yellow fever vaccine. This specimen was PBMCs, taken roughly 46 days after the first yellow fever vaccination. The CDR3 loop is CASSSGTSGTEAFF. Here the CDR3 DNA reads TGTGCCAGCAGCTCCGGGACCTCAGGGACTGAAGCTTTCTTT.